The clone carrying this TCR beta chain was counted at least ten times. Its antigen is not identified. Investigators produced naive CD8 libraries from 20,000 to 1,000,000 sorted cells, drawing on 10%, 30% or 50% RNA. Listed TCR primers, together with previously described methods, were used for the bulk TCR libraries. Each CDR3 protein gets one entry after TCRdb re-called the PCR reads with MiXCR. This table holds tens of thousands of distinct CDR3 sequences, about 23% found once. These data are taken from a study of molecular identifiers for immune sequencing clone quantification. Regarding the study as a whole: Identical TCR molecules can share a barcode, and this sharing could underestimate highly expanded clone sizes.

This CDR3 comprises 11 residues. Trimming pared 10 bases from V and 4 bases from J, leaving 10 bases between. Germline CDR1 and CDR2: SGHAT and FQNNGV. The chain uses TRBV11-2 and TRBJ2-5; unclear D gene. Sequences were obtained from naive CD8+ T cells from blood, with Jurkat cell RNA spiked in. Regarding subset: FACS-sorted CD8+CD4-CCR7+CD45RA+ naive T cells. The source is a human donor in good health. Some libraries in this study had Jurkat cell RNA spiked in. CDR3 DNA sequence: TGTGCCATCAAGAGGAGAGAGACCCAGTACTTC. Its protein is CAIKRRETQYF.